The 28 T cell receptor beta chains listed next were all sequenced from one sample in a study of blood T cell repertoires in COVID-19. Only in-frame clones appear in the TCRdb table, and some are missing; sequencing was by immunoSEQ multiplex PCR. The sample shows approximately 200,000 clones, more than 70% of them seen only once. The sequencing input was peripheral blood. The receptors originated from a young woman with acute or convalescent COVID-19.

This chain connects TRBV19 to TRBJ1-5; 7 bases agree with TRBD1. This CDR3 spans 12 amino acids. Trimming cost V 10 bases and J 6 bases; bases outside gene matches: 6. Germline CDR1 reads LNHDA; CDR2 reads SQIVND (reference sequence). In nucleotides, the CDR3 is TGTGCCACCCGACAGGGAGGTCAGCCCCAGCATTTT. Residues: CATRQGGQPQHF.

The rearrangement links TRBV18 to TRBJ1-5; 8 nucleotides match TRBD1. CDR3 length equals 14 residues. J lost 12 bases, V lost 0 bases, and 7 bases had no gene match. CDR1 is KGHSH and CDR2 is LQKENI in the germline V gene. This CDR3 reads CASSPPSDREFQHF. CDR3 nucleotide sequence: TGTGCCAGCTCACCACCCTCGGACAGGGAATTCCAGCATTTT.

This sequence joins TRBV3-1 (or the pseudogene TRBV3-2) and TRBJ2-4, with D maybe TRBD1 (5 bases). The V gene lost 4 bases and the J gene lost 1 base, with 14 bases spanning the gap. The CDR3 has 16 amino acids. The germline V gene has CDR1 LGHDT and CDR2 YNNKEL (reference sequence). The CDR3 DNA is TGTGCCAGCAGCCCCCGCTGGGGCGCGGCCAAAAACATTCAGTACTTC. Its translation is CASSPRWGAAKNIQYF.

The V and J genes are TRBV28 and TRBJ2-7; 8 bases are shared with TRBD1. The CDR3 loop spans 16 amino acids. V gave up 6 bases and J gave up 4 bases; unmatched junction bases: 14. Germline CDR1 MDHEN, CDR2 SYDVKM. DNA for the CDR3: TGTGCCAGCAGCACCCCTCGGCAGGGGGCGCCTTACGAGCAGTACTTC. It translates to CASSTPRQGAPYEQYF.

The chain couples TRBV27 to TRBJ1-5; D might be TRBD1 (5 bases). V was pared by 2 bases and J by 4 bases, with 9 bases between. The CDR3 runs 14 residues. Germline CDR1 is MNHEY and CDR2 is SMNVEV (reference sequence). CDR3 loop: CASSLRGTNQPQHF. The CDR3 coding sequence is TGTGCCAGCAGTTTAAGGGGAACAAATCAGCCCCAGCATTTT.

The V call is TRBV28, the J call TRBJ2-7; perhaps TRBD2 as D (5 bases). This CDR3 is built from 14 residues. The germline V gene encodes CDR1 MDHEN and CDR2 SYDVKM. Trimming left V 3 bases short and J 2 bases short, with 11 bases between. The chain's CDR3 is CASSFPGVTYEQYF. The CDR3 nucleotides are TGTGCCAGCAGTTTTCCCGGGGTGACCTACGAGCAGTACTTC.

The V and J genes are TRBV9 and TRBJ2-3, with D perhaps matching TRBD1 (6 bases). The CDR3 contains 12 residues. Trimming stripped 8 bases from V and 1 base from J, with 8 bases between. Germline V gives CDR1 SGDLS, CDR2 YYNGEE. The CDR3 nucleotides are TGTGCCAGTAAGGGGGGCACAGATACGCAGTATTTT. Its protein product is CASKGGTDTQYF.

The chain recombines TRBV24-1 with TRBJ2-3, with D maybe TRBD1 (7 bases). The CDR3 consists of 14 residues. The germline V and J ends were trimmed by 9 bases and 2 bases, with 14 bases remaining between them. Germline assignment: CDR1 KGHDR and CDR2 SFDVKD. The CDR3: CATHRGGNTDTQYF. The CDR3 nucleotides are TGTGCCACCCACAGGGGAGGAAACACAGATACGCAGTATTTT.

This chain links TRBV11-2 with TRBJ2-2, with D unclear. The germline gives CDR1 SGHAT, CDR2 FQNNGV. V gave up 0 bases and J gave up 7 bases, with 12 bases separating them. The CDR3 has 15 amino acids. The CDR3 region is CASSLEAGGVGELFF. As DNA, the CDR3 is TGTGCCAGCAGCTTAGAGGCTGGCGGAGTCGGGGAGCTGTTTTTT.

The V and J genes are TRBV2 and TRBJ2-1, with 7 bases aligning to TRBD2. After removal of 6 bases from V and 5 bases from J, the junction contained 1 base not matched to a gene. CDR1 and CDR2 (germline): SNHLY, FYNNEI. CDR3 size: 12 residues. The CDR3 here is CASRGGNNEQFF. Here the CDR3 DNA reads TGTGCCAGCAGGGGGGGGAACAATGAGCAGTTCTTC.

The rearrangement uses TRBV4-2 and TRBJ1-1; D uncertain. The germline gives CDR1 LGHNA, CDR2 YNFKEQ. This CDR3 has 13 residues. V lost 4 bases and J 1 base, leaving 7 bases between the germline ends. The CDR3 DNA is TGTGCCAGCAGCCCCCGTTGGAACACTGAAGCTTTCTTT. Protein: CASSPRWNTEAFF.

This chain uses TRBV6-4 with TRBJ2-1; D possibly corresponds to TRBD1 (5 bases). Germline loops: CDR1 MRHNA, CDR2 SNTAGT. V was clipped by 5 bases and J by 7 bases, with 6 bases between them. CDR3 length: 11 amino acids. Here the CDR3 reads CASSTGNEQFF. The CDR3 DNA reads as TGTGCCAGCAGTACAGGAAATGAGCAGTTCTTC.

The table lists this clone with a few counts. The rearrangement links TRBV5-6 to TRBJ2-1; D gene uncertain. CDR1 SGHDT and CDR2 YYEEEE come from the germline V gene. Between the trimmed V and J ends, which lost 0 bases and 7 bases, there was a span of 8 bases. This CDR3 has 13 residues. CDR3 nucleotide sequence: TGTGCCAGCAGCTTGGGGCGACATAATGAGCAGTTCTTC. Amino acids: CASSLGRHNEQFF.

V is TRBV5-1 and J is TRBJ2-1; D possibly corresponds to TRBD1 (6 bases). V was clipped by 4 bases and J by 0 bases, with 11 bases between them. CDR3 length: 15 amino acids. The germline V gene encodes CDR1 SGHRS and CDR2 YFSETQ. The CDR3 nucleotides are TGCGCCAGCAGCGGCGGACAGAGCTCCTACAATGAGCAGTTCTTC. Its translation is CASSGGQSSYNEQFF.

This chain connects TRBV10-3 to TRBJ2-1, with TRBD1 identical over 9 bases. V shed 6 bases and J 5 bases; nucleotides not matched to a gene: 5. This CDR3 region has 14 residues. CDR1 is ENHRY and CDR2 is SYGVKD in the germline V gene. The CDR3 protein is CAIRPGQGDNEQFF. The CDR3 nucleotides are TGTGCCATCAGACCGGGACAGGGAGACAATGAGCAGTTCTTC.

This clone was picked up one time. CDR3 DNA sequence: TGTGCCAGCAGTCCGGGGGTCCGCGAGCAGTACTTC. Protein: CASSPGVREQYF. The chain joins TRBV12-3 or TRBV12-4 to TRBJ2-7; a possible D gene is TRBD2 (6 bases). There are 12 residues in the CDR3. With 5 bases removed from V and 6 bases from J, the gap between germline ends came to 11 bases.

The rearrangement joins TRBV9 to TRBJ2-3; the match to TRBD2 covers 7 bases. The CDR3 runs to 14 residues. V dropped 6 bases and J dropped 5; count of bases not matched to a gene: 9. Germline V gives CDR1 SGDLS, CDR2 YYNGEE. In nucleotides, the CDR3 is TGTGCCAGCAAGATGACTAGCTGGGTAGATACGCAGTATTTT. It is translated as CASKMTSWVDTQYF.

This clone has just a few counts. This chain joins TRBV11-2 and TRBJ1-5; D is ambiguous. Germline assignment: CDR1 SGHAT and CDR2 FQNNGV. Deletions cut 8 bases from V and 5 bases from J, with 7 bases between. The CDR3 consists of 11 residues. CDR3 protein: CASPLDQPQHF. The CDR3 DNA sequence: TGTGCCAGCCCCCTCGATCAGCCCCAGCATTTT. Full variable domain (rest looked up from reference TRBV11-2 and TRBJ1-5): EAGVAQSPRYKIIEKRQSVAFWCNPISGHATLYWYQQILGQGPKLLIQFQNNGVVDDSQLPKDRFSAERLKGVDSTLKIQPAKLEDSAVYLCASPLDQPQHFGDGTRLSIL.

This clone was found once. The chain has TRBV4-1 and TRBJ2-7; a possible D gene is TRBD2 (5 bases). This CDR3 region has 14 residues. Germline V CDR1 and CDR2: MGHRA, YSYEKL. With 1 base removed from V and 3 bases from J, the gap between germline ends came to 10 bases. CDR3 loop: CASSQGESNYEQYF. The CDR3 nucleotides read TGCGCCAGCAGCCAAGGGGAGTCTAACTACGAGCAGTACTTC.

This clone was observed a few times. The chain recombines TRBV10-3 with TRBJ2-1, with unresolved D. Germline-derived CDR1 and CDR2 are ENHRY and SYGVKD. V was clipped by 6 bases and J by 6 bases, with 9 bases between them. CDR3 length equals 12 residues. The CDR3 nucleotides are TGTGCCATCAGGAATAGAGGCAATGAGCAGTTCTTC. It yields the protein CAIRNRGNEQFF.

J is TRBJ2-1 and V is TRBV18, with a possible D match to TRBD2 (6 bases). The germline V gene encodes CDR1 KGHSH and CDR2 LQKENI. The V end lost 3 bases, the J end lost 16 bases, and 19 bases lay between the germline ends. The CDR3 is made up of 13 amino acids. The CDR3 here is CASSPSIRDSFFF. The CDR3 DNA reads TGTGCCAGCTCACCCTCGATCCGGGACTCGTTCTTCTTC.

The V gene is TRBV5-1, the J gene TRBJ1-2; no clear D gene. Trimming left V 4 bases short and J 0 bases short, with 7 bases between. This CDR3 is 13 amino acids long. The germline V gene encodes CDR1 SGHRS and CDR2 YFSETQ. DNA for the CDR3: TGCGCCAGCAGCCTAACTTCTAACTATGGCTACACCTTC. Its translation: CASSLTSNYGYTF.

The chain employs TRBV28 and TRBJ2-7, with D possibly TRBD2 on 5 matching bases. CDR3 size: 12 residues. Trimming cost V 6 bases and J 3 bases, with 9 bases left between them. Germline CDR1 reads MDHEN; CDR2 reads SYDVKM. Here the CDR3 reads CASRLLGYEQYF. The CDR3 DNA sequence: TGTGCCAGCAGACTACTAGGCTACGAGCAGTACTTC.

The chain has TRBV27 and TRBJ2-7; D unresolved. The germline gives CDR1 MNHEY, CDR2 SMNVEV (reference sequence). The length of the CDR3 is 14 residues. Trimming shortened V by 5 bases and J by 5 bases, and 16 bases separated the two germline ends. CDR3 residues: CASSPSPGGNEQYF. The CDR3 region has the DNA TGTGCCAGCAGTCCAAGTCCTGGCGGAAACGAGCAGTACTTC.

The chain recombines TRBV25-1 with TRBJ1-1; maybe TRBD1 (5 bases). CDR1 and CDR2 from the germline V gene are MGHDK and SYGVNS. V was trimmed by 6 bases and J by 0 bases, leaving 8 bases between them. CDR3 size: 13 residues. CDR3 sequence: CASRRGMNTEAFF. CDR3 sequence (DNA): TGTGCCAGCAGAAGGGGCATGAACACTGAAGCTTTCTTT.

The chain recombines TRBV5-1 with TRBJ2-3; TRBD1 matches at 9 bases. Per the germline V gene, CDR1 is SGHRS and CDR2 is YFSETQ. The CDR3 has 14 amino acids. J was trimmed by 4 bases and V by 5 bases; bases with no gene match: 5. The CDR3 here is CASRQGAPPDTQYF. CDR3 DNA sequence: TGCGCCAGCAGACAGGGGGCGCCACCAGATACGCAGTATTTT.

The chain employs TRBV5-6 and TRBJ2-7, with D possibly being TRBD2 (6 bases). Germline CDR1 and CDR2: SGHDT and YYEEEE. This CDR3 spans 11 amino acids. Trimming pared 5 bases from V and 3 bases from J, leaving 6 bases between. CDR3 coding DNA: TGTGCCAGCAGGGAGGGCTACGAGCAGTACTTC. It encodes CASREGYEQYF.

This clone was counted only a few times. CDR3 region: CASSEAGGEQYF. The CDR3 DNA reads as TGTGCCAGCAGTGAGGCGGGTGGCGAGCAGTACTTC. The chain couples TRBV2 to TRBJ2-7, with D tentatively TRBD2 (5 bases). CDR1 and CDR2 (germline): SNHLY, FYNNEI. The germline V and J ends were trimmed by 3 bases and 6 bases, with 9 bases remaining between them. This CDR3 comprises 12 residues.